This T cell receptor beta chain was captured in a study of regulatory T cells in long-lasting Graves disease. General observations from the study: Preferential use of TRBV28, TRBJ1-2 and TRBJ2-5 was seen in persistent disease.

Through Arm-PCR of CDR3 regions and iRepertoire HTBI primers, TCR beta libraries were built. TCRdb reprocessed the multiplex PCR reads with MiXCR, giving one entry per CDR3 protein. Among 450,000 to 650,000 distinct CDR3 sequences listed, roughly a sixth were seen once. About this clonotype: What it binds is unknown.

This CDR3 is built from 17 residues. Germline CDR1 is SGHRS and CDR2 is YFSETQ. The germline V and J ends were trimmed by 1 base and 4 bases, with 20 bases remaining between them. Time point defined: newly diagnosed GD, antithyroid drugs for less than 3 months. PBMCs provided the RNA from which the TCR library was made. The same data also contributed to another study, on T cells in Graves' hyperthyroidism and ophthalmopathy.

This receptor was identified in a woman aged 35 to 60 with Graves disease. Here the sequenced sample was peripheral blood mononuclear cells (PBMCs), taken at new diagnosis, from a patient treated with antithyroid drugs. The chain couples TRBV5-1 to TRBJ1-2; D gene unclear. The CDR3 reads CASSLSSDRNQLYGYTF. CDR3 sequence (DNA): TGCGCCAGCAGCTTGTCCAGCGACCGAAACCAACTCTATGGCTACACCTTC.